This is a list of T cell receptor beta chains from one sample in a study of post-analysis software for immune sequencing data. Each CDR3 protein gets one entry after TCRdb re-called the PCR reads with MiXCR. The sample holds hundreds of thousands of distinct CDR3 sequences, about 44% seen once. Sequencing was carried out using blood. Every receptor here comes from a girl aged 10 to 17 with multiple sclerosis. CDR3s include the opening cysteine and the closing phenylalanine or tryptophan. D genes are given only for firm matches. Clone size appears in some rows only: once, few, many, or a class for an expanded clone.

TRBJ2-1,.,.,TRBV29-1,TGCAGCGTGGAAGGGGAAGCCCGGAGCTCCTACAATGAGCAGTTCTTC,CSVEGEARSSYNEQFF
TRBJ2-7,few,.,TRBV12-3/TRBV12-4,TGTGCCAGCACTCTTGCAGGGGTCTACGAGCAGTACTTC,CASTLAGVYEQYF
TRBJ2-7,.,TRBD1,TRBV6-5,TGTGCCACTATAAACCGGGACAGGGGCTACGAGCAGTACTTC,CATINRDRGYEQYF
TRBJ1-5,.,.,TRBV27,TGTGCCAGCAGCCCCGGGTCCGGGGGCAATCAGCCCCAGCATTTT,CASSPGSGGNQPQHF
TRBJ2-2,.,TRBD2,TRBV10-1,TGCGCCAGCAGTGACCAGACTAGCGGGCCACTGAGGGGGGAGCTGTTTTTT,CASSDQTSGPLRGELFF
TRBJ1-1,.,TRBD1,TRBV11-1,TGTGCCAGCAGCACGGACAGGAGGGGAATGAACACTGAAGCTTTCTTT,CASSTDRRGMNTEAFF
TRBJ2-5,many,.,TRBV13,TGTGCCAGCAGCTCTCGAGGGGGAGAGACCCAGTACTTC,CASSSRGGETQYF
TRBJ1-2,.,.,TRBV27,TGTGCCAGCAGTTCGGCGTCGAGGCCCTATGGCTACACCTTC,CASSSASRPYGYTF
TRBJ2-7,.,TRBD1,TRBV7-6,TGTGCCAGCAGCTTAGCACAGGGGTACCACGAGCAGTACTTC,CASSLAQGYHEQYF
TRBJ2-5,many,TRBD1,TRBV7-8,TGTGCCAGCAGCTCGAACAGGGGAATAGAGACCCAGTACTTC,CASSSNRGIETQYF
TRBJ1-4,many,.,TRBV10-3,TGTGCCATCAGTCTGAACGGGGATAGGAATGAAAAACTGTTTTTT,CAISLNGDRNEKLFF
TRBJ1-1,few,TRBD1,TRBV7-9,TGTGCCAGCAGCTTAAGGTGGGGGACAGATTCCTTATTGAACACTGAAGCTTTCTTT,CASSLRWGTDSLLNTEAFF
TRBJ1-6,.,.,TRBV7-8,TGTGCCAGCAGCTTAGCTTATGATTCACCCCTCCACTTT,CASSLAYDSPLHF
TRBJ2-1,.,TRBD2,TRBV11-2,TGTGCCAGCAGCTTGACTAGCGGGGGGTCCAATGGGCAGTTCTTC,CASSLTSGGSNGQFF
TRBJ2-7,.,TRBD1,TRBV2,TGTGCCAGCAGTGTCCCAGGGGGCTCCTACGAGCAGTACTTC,CASSVPGGSYEQYF
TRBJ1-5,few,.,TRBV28,TGTGCCAGCACCTATAGCAATCAGCCCCAGCATTTT,CASTYSNQPQHF
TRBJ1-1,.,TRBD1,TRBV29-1,TGCAGCGGTACGGGACAGACGAACACTGAAGCTTTCTTT,CSGTGQTNTEAFF
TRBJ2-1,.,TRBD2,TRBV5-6,TGTGCCAGCAGCTTCAAGACTAGCCGCGGGTTGCCCTACTCCTACAATGAGCAGTTCTTC,CASSFKTSRGLPYSYNEQFF
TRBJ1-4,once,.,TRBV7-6,TGTGCCAGCAGCTTAGGGTACCCAAAGACAGGTGTGACTAATGAAAAACTGTTTTTT,CASSLGYPKTGVTNEKLFF
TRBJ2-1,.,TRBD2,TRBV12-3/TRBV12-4,TGTGCCAGCAGGCGGGGGGGAGCAGATGAGCAGTTCTTC,CASRRGGADEQFF
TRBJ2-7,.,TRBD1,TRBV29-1,TGCAGCGTTGTTTTCGGGACAGGGGTCTCCTACGAGCAGTACTTC,CSVVFGTGVSYEQYF
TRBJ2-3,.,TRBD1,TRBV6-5,TGTGCCAGCAGTTACCCCTTACGATCGGGACAGAACACAGATACGCAGTATTTT,CASSYPLRSGQNTDTQYF
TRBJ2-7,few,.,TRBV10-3,TGTGCCATCGGGGATCAGGGCTCTAGATCATACGAGCAGTACTTC,CAIGDQGSRSYEQYF
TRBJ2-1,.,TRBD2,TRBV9,TGTGCCAGCAGCGTAGCTCCGGGACTAGCGGGGGGCCCTAATGAGCAGTTCTTC,CASSVAPGLAGGPNEQFF
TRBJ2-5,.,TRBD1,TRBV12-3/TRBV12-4,TGTGCCAGCGCTCAGGGGGACACCATCTACCAAGAGACCCAGTACTTC,CASAQGDTIYQETQYF
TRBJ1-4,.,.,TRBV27,TGTGCCAGCAGTCCCGCAGTCCTCGGTTACAATGAAAAACTGTTTTTT,CASSPAVLGYNEKLFF
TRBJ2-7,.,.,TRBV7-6,TGTGCCAGCAGCTTAATCGTTTCGGGCAGGAGCTCCTACGAGCAGTACTTC,CASSLIVSGRSSYEQYF
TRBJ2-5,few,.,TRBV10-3,TGTGCCATCAGTGAGTCGCCGGGTATAGAGACCCAGTACTTC,CAISESPGIETQYF
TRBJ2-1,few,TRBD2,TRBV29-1,TGCAGCGTGGCTAAGGGACTAGCGGGAGTCAATGAGCAGTTCTTC,CSVAKGLAGVNEQFF
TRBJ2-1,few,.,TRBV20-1,TGCAGTGCTATTTATAACGAGCAGTTCTTC,CSAIYNEQFF
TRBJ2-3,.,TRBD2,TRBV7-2,TGTGCCAGCAGCTCCTACGGCCTAGCGGGGGGTCCCACAGATACGCAGTATTTT,CASSSYGLAGGPTDTQYF
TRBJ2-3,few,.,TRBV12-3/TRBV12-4,TGTGCCAGCAGTCCATCATTGGACAGCACAGATACGCAGTATTTT,CASSPSLDSTDTQYF
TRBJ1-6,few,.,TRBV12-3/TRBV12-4,TGTGCCAGCAGTTTTCAGGGAAATAATTCACCCCTCCACTTT,CASSFQGNNSPLHF
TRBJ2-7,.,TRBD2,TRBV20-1,TGCAGTGCTAGACTAGCGGATTACTCCTACGAGCAGTACTTC,CSARLADYSYEQYF
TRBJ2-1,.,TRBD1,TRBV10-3,TGTGCCATCAGTGGGCCAACGGGACAGGGCAATGAGCAGTTCTTC,CAISGPTGQGNEQFF
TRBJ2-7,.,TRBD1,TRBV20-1,TGCAGTGCTAGAGATCTAGGGACAGGGGGCAAGGACGAGCAGTACTTC,CSARDLGTGGKDEQYF
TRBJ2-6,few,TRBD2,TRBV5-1,TGCGCCAGCACCCCGGGGAGGGGACCCCTTTCTGGGGCCAACGTCCTGACTTTC,CASTPGRGPLSGANVLTF